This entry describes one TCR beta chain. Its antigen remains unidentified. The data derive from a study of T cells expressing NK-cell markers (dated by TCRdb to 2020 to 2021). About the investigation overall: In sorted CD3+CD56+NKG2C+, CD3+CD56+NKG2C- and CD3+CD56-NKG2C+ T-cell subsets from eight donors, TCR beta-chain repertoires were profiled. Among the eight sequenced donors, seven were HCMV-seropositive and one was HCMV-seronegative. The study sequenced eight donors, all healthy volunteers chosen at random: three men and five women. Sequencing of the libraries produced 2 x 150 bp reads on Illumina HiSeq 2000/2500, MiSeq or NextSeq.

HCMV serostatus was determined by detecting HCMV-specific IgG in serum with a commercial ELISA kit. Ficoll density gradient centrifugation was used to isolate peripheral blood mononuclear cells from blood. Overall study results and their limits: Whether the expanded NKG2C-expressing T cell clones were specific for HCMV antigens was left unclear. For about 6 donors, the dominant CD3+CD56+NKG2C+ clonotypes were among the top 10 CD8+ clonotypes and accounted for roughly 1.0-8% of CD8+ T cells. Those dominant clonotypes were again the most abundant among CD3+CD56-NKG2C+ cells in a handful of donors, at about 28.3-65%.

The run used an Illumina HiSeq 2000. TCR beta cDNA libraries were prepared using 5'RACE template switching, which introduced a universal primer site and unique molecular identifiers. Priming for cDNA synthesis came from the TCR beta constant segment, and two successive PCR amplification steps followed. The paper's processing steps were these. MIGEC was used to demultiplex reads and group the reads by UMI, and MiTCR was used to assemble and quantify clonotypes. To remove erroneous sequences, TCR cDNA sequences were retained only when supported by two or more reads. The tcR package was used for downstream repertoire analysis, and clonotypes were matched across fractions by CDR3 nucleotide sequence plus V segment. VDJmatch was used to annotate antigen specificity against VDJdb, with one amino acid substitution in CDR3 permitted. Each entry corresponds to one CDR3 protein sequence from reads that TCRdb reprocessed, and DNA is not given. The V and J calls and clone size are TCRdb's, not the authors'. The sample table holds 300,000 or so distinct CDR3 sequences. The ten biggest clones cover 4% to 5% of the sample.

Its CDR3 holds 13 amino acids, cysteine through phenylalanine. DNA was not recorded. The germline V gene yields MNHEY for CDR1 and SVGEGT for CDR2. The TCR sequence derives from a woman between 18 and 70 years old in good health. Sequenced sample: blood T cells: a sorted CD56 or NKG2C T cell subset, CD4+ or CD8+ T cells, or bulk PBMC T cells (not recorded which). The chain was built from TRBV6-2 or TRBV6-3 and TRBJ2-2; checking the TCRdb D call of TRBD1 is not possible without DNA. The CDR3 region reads CASGQGRTGELFF.